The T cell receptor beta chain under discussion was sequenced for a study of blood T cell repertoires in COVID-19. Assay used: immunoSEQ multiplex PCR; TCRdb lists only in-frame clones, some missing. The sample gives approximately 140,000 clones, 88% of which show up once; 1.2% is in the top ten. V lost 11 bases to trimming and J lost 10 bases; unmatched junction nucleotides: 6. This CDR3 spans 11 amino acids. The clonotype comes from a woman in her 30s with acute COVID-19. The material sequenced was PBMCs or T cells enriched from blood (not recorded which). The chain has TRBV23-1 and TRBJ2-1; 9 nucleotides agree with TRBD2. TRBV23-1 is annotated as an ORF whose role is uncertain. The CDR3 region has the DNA TGCGCCCTCCCGGCGGGAGGGGAGCAGTTCTTC. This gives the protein CALPAGGEQFF.